This T cell receptor (beta chain) was profiled in a study of graft-versus-host responses after intestinal transplantation. Study-level information: Recipients were all induced with anti-thymocyte globulin, then given tacrolimus and steroids for about three years.

Clones were read by immunoSEQ multiplex PCR, and TCRdb kept only the in-frame ones, dropping some. Found here are 6,800 or so clones, roughly 28% of them singletons; the top ten hold approximately 5.9%. This CDR3 is built from 13 residues. V shed 4 bases and J 6 bases; nucleotides not matched to a gene: 3. Looked up from germline, CDR1 is MNHEY and CDR2 is SMNVEV (reference sequence). With some 200,000 irradiated, violet-dye-labeled stimulator cells, some 200,000 CFSE-labeled responder cells were plated. This clone qualifies as medium-sized. This clonotype originated in a human patient who was an organ donor for intestinal transplantation. The material was alloreactive CD8+ T cells from a mixed lymphocyte reaction culture, obtained before transplantation. Subset reported: CFSE-low proliferating T cells sorted from approximately six-day pre-transplant mixed lymphocyte reaction (GvH or HvG direction). The rearrangement joins TRBV27 to TRBJ2-7; TRBD1 agrees at 10 bases. The CDR3 protein is CASSSRTGGEQYF. The DNA for the CDR3 is TGTGCCAGCAGTTCAAGGACAGGGGGCGAGCAGTACTTC.